These T cell receptor beta chains were read from a single sample in a study of Ad26.COV2.S vaccination and SARS-CoV-2 variants. Generated by immunoSEQ multiplex PCR, the TCRdb table keeps only in-frame clones and is missing some. This table has some 330,000 clones, almost 90% appearing once. The sample here was peripheral blood, taken in a trial of Ad26.COV2.S vaccine versus placebo. The receptor set was obtained from a person between 18 and 65 years old who received the Ad26.COV2.S COVID-19 vaccine or a placebo. Each CDR3 is given with its conserved first and last residue. The D gene is left open where the match is weak. Clone size is not always given. Where it is, it says once, few, many or a class for expanded clones.

J gene	V gene	D gene	clone size	CDR3 DNA	CDR3 protein
TRBJ2-3	TRBV11-3	TRBD2	-	TGTGCCAGCAGCTTAGGGGCACTAGCGGACACAGATACGCAGTATTTT	CASSLGALADTDTQYF
TRBJ1-2	TRBV7-2	-	-	TGTGCCAGCAGCTTAAACGGGGTCTATGGCTACACCTTC	CASSLNGVYGYTF
TRBJ1-1	TRBV25-1	-	few	TGTGCCAGCAGTGGACAGGAGAACACTGAAGCTTTCTTT	CASSGQENTEAFF
TRBJ2-2	TRBV19	TRBD2	-	TGTGCCAGTAGGACTCTAGCGGGAGGTTCCGGGGAGCTGTTTTTT	CASRTLAGGSGELFF
TRBJ1-1	TRBV3-1/TRBV3-2	-	-	TGTGCCAGCAGCGCAGGACAGATGAACACTGAAGCTTTCTTT	CASSAGQMNTEAFF
TRBJ2-5	TRBV7-2	-	-	TGTGCCAGCAGCCCAACCCCGGGGGAGACCCAGTACTTC	CASSPTPGETQYF
TRBJ2-6	TRBV28	-	-	TGTGCCAGCAGTTTAGGGGGTTCCGGGGCCAACGTCCTGACTTTC	CASSLGGSGANVLTF
TRBJ2-2	TRBV27	-	few	TGTGCCAGCAGTTTCCAGAACACCGGGGAGCTGTTTTTT	CASSFQNTGELFF
TRBJ1-2	TRBV10-3	TRBD1	-	TGTGCCAGCTTCCGGGACAGGGGACAGAATGGCTACACCTTC	CASFRDRGQNGYTF
TRBJ2-1	TRBV5-4	-	-	TGTGCCAGCAGCTTACAGGGAGGCGGTGAGCAGTTCTTC	CASSLQGGGEQFF
TRBJ2-7	TRBV7-2	TRBD2	-	TGTGCCAGCAGCCGCAGGACTAGCGGGGGGTCCCCCTACGAGCAGTACTTC	CASSRRTSGGSPYEQYF
TRBJ1-6	TRBV19	TRBD1	-	TGTGCCAGTAGTCTTAAGACAGGGTCGGCTTCACCCCTCCACTTT	CASSLKTGSASPLHF
TRBJ1-1	TRBV10-2	-	-	TGCGCCAGCAGTGATGGGCACGAAGCTTTCTTT	CASSDGHEAFF
TRBJ2-3	TRBV3-1/TRBV3-2	TRBD2	-	TGTGCCAGCAGCGAGGGACTAGCGGGGAGCACAGATACGCAGTATTTT	CASSEGLAGSTDTQYF
TRBJ1-1	TRBV5-1	-	-	TGCGCCAGCATGGGCACGGGCACTGAAGCTTTCTTT	CASMGTGTEAFF
TRBJ2-5	TRBV6-1	-	-	TGTGCCAGCAGTGAAGTGGCTAGCGTCCCAGAGACCCAGTACTTC	CASSEVASVPETQYF
TRBJ2-7	TRBV7-9	-	-	TGTGCCAGCAGCCTTGGAGCAAATACTAGGGAGCAGTACTTC	CASSLGANTREQYF
TRBJ2-5	TRBV11-2	TRBD2	-	TGTGCCAGCGGCGGGGGGCCCAACCAAGAGACCCAGTACTTC	CASGGGPNQETQYF
TRBJ2-2	TRBV7-9	-	-	TGTGCCAGCAGCTTAGCAACAACCGGGGAGCTGTTTTTT	CASSLATTGELFF
TRBJ1-1	TRBV18	-	-	TGTGCCAGCTCAATCGGGGACACTGAAGCTTTCTTT	CASSIGDTEAFF
TRBJ2-1	TRBV2	TRBD2	-	TGTGCCAGCAGTGAAGGAACTAGCGCTGCCTACAATGAGCAGTTCTTC	CASSEGTSAAYNEQFF
TRBJ1-6	TRBV11-2	-	-	TGTGCCAGCAGCCCCCCGAATCTCGACAGGCTTAATTCACCCCTCCACTTT	CASSPPNLDRLNSPLHF
TRBJ1-5	TRBV5-6	-	-	TGTGCCAGCAGCTTAGGGAGCAATCAGCCCCAGCATTTT	CASSLGSNQPQHF
TRBJ2-2	TRBV10-3	TRBD1	few	TGTGCCATCAGTGAGTTCCAGGGGGCCGCCGGGGAGCTGTTTTTT	CAISEFQGAAGELFF
TRBJ1-2	TRBV19	-	-	TGTGCCAGTAGTATAGATCTGGGGGCCGTCCCCTATGGCTACACCTTC	CASSIDLGAVPYGYTF
TRBJ1-1	TRBV6-5	-	once	TGTGCCAGCAGTTACGGTTTTAGTTTGAACACTGAAGCTTTCTTT	CASSYGFSLNTEAFF
TRBJ1-1	TRBV19	-	-	TGTGCCAGTAGCCCCCGTGTGGGGCGCACTGAAGCTTTCTTT	CASSPRVGRTEAFF
TRBJ2-2	TRBV7-9	-	-	TGTGCCAGCAGCCCAAGTGGGGGCGTGGAGCTGTTTTTT	CASSPSGGVELFF
TRBJ2-2	TRBV21-1	-	-	TGTGCCAGCAGCAAAGTTCAGGGGCCCGGGGAGCTGTTTTTT	CASSKVQGPGELFF